Below are 13 T cell receptor beta chains sequenced from a single sample in a study of CD8 T cells in ankylosing spondylitis. TCRdb re-analysed the 5' RACE reads in MiXCR, keeping a single row per CDR3 protein. The sample has fewer than 150,000 distinct CDR3 sequences, around 6.6% seen once. What was sequenced was blood, either unsorted or a sorted T cell fraction (not recorded which). The origin of the receptors is a female donor with ankylosing spondylitis or in good health (not recorded which).

This clonotype was seen many times. The chain combines TRBV5-1 with TRBJ1-2; D may be TRBD1 (5 bases). The germline V gene encodes CDR1 SGHRS and CDR2 YFSETQ. Trimming took off 3 bases at V and 2 bases at J, with 8 bases between the two ends. The CDR3 consists of 13 residues. The DNA of the CDR3 is TGCGCCAGCAGCTCAGACAGCAACTATGGCTACACCTTC. Residues: CASSSDSNYGYTF. The complete variable domain, with remaining parts taken from reference TRBV5-1 and TRBJ1-2, reads KAGVTQTPRYLIKTRGQQVTLSCSPISGHRSVSWYQQTPGQGLQFLFEYFSETQRNKGNFPGRFSGRQFSNSRSEMNVSTLELGDSALYLCASSSDSNYGYTFGSGTRLTVV.

This clonotype was observed many times. The rearrangement links TRBV7-2 to TRBJ1-5; D unclear. This CDR3 has 15 residues. CDR1 is SGHTA, CDR2 FQGNSA, per germline. V lost 0 bases to trimming and J lost 3 bases, with 9 bases between them. For the CDR3, the DNA is TGTGCCAGCAGCTTAGCCGTACAGCCCAATCAGCCCCAGCATTTT. This codes for CASSLAVQPNQPQHF.

This clonotype showed up many times. The chain couples TRBV12-3 or TRBV12-4 to TRBJ2-1; possibly TRBD1 or TRBD2 for D (5 bases each). The CDR3 runs to 16 residues. Between the trimmed V and J ends, which lost 6 bases and 0 bases, there was a span of 15 bases. CDR3 bases: TGTGCCAGCAGCCCCCGGGGCAGCTTCTCCTACAATGAGCAGTTCTTC. Its protein is CASSPRGSFSYNEQFF.

In its sample, this clonotype was seen many times. CDR3: CASSRTGSPLHF. For the CDR3, the DNA is TGTGCCAGCAGCCGGACGGGTTCACCCCTCCACTTT. The J gene is TRBJ1-6, the V gene TRBV12-3 or TRBV12-4; D remains unclear. The CDR3 runs to 12 residues. Trimming cost V 6 bases and J 9 bases, with 9 bases left between them.

This clonotype was recorded at least ten times. V usage is TRBV7-8 and J usage is TRBJ2-3; TRBD1 is a possible D gene (6 bases). V lost 4 bases and J 3 bases, leaving 20 bases between the germline ends. In germline, CDR1 is SGHVS, CDR2 FQNEAQ. This CDR3 spans 17 amino acids. The DNA of the CDR3 is TGTGCCAGCAGCTACCCAACACAGGGTAGGGCTACAGATACGCAGTATTTT. Its translation is CASSYPTQGRATDTQYF.

This clonotype was observed many times. The chain uses TRBV18 and TRBJ2-3; tentatively, D is TRBD1 or TRBD2 (6 bases each). The V gene's germline CDR1 is KGHSH and CDR2 LQKENI. The germline V and J ends were trimmed by 2 bases and 2 bases, with 11 bases remaining between them. The CDR3 loop spans 15 amino acids. The CDR3 protein is CASSPEGGNTDTQYF. The CDR3 DNA sequence: TGTGCCAGCTCACCAGAGGGGGGAAACACAGATACGCAGTATTTT.

This clonotype was counted ten times or more. The chain uses TRBV12-3 or TRBV12-4 and TRBJ2-1, with unresolved D. The CDR3 has 11 amino acids. With 6 bases removed from V and 9 bases from J, the gap between germline ends came to 9 bases. CDR3 region: CASSQTGEQFF. CDR3 bases: TGTGCCAGCAGCCAGACTGGTGAGCAGTTCTTC.

This clonotype was seen at least ten times. The chain recombines TRBV5-1 with TRBJ2-3; D not resolved. The CDR3 sequence is 12 residues long. V was clipped by 0 bases and J by 14 bases, with 13 bases between them. Germline V gene data show CDR1 as SGHRS and CDR2 as YFSETQ. This CDR3 is CASSLVGDGRYF. The CDR3 coding sequence is TGCGCCAGCAGCTTGGTCGGCGACGGACGGTATTTT.

This clonotype was detected many times. The genes are TRBV12-3 or TRBV12-4 and TRBJ2-5; 11 nucleotides agree with TRBD2. The CDR3 loop spans 14 amino acids. V lost 6 bases and J lost 3; bases outside the gene matches: 3. DNA of the CDR3: TGTGCCAGCAGCAAGGGACTAGCGGAAGAGACCCAGTACTTC. Translating gives CASSKGLAEETQYF.

The chain's CDR3 is CAWTGSRGSDTEAFF. The CDR3 DNA reads TGTGCCTGGACGGGTTCGAGGGGCTCGGACACTGAAGCTTTCTTT. The chain links TRBV30 to TRBJ1-1, with D perhaps TRBD1 (5 bases). The germline CDR1 and CDR2 sequences are GTSNPN and SVGIG (reference sequence). Trimming took 4 bases from V and 3 from J, leaving 18 bases between them. This CDR3 spans 15 amino acids.

This clonotype was seen at least ten times. The chain has TRBV25-1 and TRBJ1-3; TRBD1 matches 8 bases. The length of the CDR3 is 14 residues. The ends lost 6 bases at V and 3 bases at J; junction bases unmatched: 4. Looked up from germline, CDR1 is MGHDK and CDR2 is SYGVNS. DNA for the CDR3: TGTGCCAGCAGGGGGACAGGAATTGGAAACACCATATATTTT. It encodes CASRGTGIGNTIYF.

This clonotype was seen at least ten times. V and J are TRBV20-1 and TRBJ2-1; D is ambiguous. Trimming pared 0 bases from V and 4 bases from J, leaving 16 bases between. The CDR3 is 16 amino acids. The germline gives CDR1 DFQATT, CDR2 SNEGSKA (reference sequence). This chain's CDR3 is CSARDSTDGLYNEQFF. CDR3 nucleotides: TGCAGTGCTAGAGACAGCACGGACGGTCTTTACAATGAGCAGTTCTTC.

To note about this clonotype: A single base separates this from a much larger clone, so it may be a read error. The chain uses TRBV12-3 or TRBV12-4 and TRBJ2-5; 10 nucleotides match TRBD2. The CDR3 extends over 17 amino acids. CDR3 sequence: CAGSSTSGAISQETQYF. The CDR3 DNA sequence: TGTGCCGGCAGCAGTACTAGCGGGGCAATATCCCAAGAGACCCAGTACTTC.